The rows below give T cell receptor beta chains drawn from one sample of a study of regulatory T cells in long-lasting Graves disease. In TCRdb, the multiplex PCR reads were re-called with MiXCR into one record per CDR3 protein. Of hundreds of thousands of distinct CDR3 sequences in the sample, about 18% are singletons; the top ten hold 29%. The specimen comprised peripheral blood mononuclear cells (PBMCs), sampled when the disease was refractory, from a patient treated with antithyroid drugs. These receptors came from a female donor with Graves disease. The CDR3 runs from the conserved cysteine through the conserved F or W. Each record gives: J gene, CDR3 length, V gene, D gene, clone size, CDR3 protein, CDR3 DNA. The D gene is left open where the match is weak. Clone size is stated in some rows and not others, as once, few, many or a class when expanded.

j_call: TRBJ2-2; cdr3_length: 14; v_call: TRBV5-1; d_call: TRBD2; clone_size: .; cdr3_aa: CASSASLATGELFF; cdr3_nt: TGCGCCAGCAGCGCTTCACTAGCGACCGGGGAGCTGTTTTTT
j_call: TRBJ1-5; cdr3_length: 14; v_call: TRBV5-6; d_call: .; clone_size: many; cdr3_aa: CASSLPTDDQPQHF; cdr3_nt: TGTGCCAGCAGCCTACCGACAGATGATCAGCCCCAGCATTTT
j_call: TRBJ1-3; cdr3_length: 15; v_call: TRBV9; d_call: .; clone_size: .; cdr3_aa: CASSVGTGSGNTIYF; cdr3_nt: TGTGCCAGCAGCGTAGGAACAGGCTCTGGAAACACCATATATTTT
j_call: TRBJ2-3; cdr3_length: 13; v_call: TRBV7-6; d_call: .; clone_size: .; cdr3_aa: CASSYGGTDTQYF; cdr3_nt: TGTGCCAGCAGCTACGGGGGCACAGATACGCAGTATTTT
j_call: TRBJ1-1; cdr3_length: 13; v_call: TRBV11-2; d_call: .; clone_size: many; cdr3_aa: CASSTGGDTEAFF; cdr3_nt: TGTGCCAGCAGCACCGGGGGTGACACTGAAGCTTTCTTT
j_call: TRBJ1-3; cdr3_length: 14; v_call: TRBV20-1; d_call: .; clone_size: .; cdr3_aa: CSARRGAQGNTIYF; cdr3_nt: TGCAGTGCTCGAAGGGGGGCGCAAGGAAACACCATATATTTT
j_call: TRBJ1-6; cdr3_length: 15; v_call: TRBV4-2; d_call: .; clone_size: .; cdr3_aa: CASSRAAREDSPLHF; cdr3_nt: TGTGCCAGCAGCCGGGCAGCCAGGGAAGATTCACCCCTCCACTTT
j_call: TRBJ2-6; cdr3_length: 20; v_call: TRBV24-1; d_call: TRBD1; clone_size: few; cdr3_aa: CATSAPPGQGQPTGANVLTF; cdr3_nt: TGTGCCACCAGTGCCCCCCCGGGACAGGGCCAGCCGACTGGGGCCAACGTCCTGACTTTC
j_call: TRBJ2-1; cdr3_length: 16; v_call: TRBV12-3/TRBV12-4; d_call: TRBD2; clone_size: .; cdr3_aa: CASSLTSGGAFPGQFF; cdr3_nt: TGTGCCAGCAGTTTAACGAGCGGGGGGGCCTTTCCGGGGCAGTTCTTC
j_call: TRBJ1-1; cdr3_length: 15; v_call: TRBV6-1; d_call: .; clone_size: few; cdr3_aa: CASSGGWGVNTEAFF; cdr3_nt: TGTGCCAGCAGTGGGGGGTGGGGGGTCAACACTGAAGCTTTCTTT
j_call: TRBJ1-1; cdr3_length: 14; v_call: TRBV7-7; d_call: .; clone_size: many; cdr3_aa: CASSLEELNTEAFF; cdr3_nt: TGTGCTAGCAGCTTGGAGGAGCTGAACACTGAAGCTTTCTTT
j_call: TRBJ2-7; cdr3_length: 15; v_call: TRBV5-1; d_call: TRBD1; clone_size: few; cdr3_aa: CASSLGTDIFYEQYF; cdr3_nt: TGCGCCAGCAGCCTAGGGACAGATATATTCTACGAGCAGTACTTC
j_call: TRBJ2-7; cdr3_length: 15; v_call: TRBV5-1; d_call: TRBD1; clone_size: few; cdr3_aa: CASRHVDRGDHEQYF; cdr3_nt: TGCGCCAGCAGGCACGTCGACAGGGGGGATCACGAGCAGTACTTC
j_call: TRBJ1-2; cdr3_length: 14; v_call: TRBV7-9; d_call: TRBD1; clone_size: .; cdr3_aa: CASSSSGTGKGYTF; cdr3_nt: TGTGCCAGCAGCTCCTCCGGGACAGGGAAGGGCTACACCTTC
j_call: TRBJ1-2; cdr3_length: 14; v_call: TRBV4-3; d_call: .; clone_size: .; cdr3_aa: CASSQAHQPYGYTF; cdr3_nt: TGCGCCAGCAGCCAGGCCCACCAGCCCTATGGCTACACCTTC
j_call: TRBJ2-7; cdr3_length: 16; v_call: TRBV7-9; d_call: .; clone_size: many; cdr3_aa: CASSFSKGRHIYEQYF; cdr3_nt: TGTGCCAGCAGCTTTAGTAAGGGACGGCATATCTACGAGCAGTACTTC
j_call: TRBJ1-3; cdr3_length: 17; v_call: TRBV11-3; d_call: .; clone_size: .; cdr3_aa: CASSSRGSSRSRNTIYF; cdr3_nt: TGTGCCAGCAGCTCCCGAGGGTCCAGCCGCTCAAGGAACACCATATATTTT
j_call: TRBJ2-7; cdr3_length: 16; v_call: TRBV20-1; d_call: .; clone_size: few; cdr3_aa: CSARDIKGGRTYEQYF; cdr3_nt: TGCAGTGCTAGAGACATCAAAGGAGGAAGGACCTACGAGCAGTACTTC
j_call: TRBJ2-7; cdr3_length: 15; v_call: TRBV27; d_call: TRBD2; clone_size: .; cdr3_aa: CASSRGLAGGYEQYF; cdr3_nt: TGTGCCAGCAGCAGGGGACTAGCGGGAGGATACGAGCAGTACTTC
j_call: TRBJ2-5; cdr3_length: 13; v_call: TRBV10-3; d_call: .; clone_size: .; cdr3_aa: CAIGSQERETQYF; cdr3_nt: TGTGCCATCGGTTCCCAGGAACGGGAGACCCAGTACTTC
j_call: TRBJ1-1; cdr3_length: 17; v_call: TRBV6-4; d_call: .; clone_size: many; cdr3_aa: CASSDVLYRVKDTEAFF; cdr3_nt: TGTGCCAGCAGTGACGTTTTGTACAGGGTGAAGGACACTGAAGCTTTCTTT
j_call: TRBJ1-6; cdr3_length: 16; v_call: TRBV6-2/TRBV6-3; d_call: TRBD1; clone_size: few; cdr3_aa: CASSYLVGQGTRALHF; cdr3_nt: TGTGCCAGCAGTTACTTGGTGGGACAGGGGACAAGAGCCCTCCACTTT
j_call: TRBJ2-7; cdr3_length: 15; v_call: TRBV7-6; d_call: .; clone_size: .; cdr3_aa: CASSLDPTGDYEQYF; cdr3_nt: TGTGCCAGCAGCTTAGACCCGACAGGTGACTACGAGCAGTACTTC
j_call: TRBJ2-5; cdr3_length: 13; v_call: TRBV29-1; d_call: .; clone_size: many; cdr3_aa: CSVERVRQETQYF; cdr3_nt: TGCAGCGTTGAGCGGGTACGGCAAGAGACCCAGTACTTC
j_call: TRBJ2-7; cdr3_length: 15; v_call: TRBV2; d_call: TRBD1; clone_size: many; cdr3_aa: CASRRQGVLSYEQYF; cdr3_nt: TGTGCCAGCCGCAGACAGGGGGTTTTGTCCTACGAGCAGTACTTC
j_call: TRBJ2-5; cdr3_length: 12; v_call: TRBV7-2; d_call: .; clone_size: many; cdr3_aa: CASRRDQETQYF; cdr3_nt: TGTGCCAGCAGGAGAGATCAAGAGACCCAGTACTTC
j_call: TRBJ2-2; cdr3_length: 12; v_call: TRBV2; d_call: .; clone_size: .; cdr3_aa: CASGPGVGELFF; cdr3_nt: TGTGCCAGCGGACCAGGGGTGGGGGAGCTGTTTTTT
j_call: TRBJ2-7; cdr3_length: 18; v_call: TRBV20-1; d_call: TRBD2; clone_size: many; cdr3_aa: CSAHDGSGIAGSFYEQYF; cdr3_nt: TGCAGTGCTCACGACGGGTCGGGGATAGCGGGATCCTTCTACGAGCAGTACTTC
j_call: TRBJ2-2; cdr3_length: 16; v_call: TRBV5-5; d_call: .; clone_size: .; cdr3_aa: CASSLDWGWGTGELFF; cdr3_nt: TGTGCCAGCAGCTTGGACTGGGGGTGGGGCACCGGGGAGCTGTTTTTT
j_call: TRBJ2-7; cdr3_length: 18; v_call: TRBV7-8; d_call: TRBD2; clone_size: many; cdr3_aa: CASSLARRLAGGLYEQYF; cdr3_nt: TGTGCCAGCAGCTTAGCCCGGAGACTAGCGGGAGGTCTCTACGAGCAGTACTTC
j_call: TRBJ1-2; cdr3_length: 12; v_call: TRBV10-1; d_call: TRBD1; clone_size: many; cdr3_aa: CASSDRESGYTF; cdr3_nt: TGCGCCAGCAGCGACAGGGAAAGTGGCTACACCTTC
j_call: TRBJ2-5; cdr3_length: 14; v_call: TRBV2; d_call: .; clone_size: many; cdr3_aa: CASLSGRAQETQYF; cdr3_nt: TGTGCCAGCCTTTCCGGAAGGGCGCAAGAGACCCAGTACTTC
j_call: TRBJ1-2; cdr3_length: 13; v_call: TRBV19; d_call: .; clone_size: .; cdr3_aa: CASSMEAGYGYTF; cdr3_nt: TGTGCCAGTAGTATGGAAGCGGGGTATGGCTACACCTTC
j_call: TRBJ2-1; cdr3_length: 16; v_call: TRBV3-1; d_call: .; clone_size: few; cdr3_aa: CASSQYPDSSYNEQFF; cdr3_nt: TGTGCCAGCAGCCAATACCCGGACAGCTCCTACAATGAGCAGTTCTTC
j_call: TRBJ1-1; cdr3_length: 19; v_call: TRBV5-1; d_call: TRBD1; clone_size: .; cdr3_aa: CASSLASSAGGADYTEAFF; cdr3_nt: TGCGCCAGCAGCTTGGCCTCCTCAGCAGGGGGCGCCGATTACACTGAAGCTTTCTTT
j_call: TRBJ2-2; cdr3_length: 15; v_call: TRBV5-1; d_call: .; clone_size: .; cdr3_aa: CASSLLTQNTGALFF; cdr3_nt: TGCGCCAGCAGCTTGTTAACACAGAACACCGGGGCGCTGTTTTTT
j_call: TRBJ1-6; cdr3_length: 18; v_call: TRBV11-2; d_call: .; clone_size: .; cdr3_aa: CASSTGFYAPSYNSPLHF; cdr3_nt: TGTGCCAGCAGCACGGGGTTCTATGCCCCTTCCTATAATTCACCCCTCCACTTT
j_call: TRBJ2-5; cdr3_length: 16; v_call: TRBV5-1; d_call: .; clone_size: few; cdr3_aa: CASSLGVRGSQETQYF; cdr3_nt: TGCGCCAGCAGCTTGGGGGTCAGGGGATCCCAAGAGACCCAGTACTTC